A single sample is the source of the 22 T cell receptor beta chains below, sequenced in a study of cytomegalovirus exposure and HLA in healthy donors. PCR was performed using 60 Vbeta and 13 Jbeta primers. Sequencing was performed with immunoSEQ multiplex PCR; in TCRdb, only in-frame clones are kept and a portion is missing. The specimen's table records roughly 80,000 clones. The sequenced sample was PBMCs. The receptors originated from a man between 45 and 60 years old in good health and CMV-seropositive.

The genes are TRBV20-1 and TRBJ2-5; 7 bases fit TRBD2. The CDR3 is made up of 11 amino acids. V trimming: 7 bases; J trimming: 4 bases; junction bases outside the gene matches: 3. Germline V gene data show CDR1 as DFQATT and CDR2 as SNEGSKA (reference sequence). The CDR3 region has the DNA TGCAGTGGGTGGGGGGGAGAGACCCAGTACTTC. Residues: CSGWGGETQYF.

This chain joins TRBV2 and TRBJ2-5; 7 nucleotides line up with TRBD2. In germline, CDR1 is SNHLY, CDR2 FYNNEI. The V segment lost 8 bases and the J segment 5 bases; nucleotides outside the gene matches: 8. This CDR3 has 13 amino acids. The CDR3, as DNA: TGTGCCAGCGGACTAGGCGCTAGGGAGACCCAGTACTTC. Its protein product is CASGLGARETQYF.

The chain recombines TRBV15 with TRBJ2-5; D not certain. Germline V CDR1 and CDR2: LNHNV, YYDKDF (reference sequence). This CDR3 comprises 14 residues. Trimming removed 1 base at V and 1 base at J, with 7 bases between. The CDR3 DNA sequence: TGTGCCACCAGCAGAGGGAGTTTCCAAGAGACCCAGTACTTC. Residues: CATSRGSFQETQYF.

J is TRBJ1-1 and V is TRBV7-3; D gene unclear. This CDR3 has 14 residues. Germline CDR1 SGHTA, CDR2 FQGTGA. The V and J ends lost 6 bases and 0 bases respectively, with 11 bases between them. CDR3 loop: CASRQDTLNTEAFF. The CDR3 DNA reads as TGTGCCAGCAGACAAGACACCTTGAACACTGAAGCTTTCTTT. The variable domain in full, completed from reference TRBV7-3 and TRBJ1-1, reads GAGVSQTPSNKVTEKGKYVELRCDPISGHTALYWYRQSLGQGPEFLIYFQGTGAADDSGLPNDRFFAVRPEGSVSTLKIQRTERGDSAVYLCASRQDTLNTEAFFGQGTRLTVV.

V is TRBV9 and J is TRBJ2-3; the D gene is possibly TRBD2 (6 bases). The CDR3 runs to 14 residues. The V gene lost 4 bases and the J gene lost 6 bases, with 15 bases spanning the gap. Looked up from germline, CDR1 is SGDLS and CDR2 is YYNGEE. This CDR3 is CASSPLSGGDTQYF. CDR3 DNA sequence: TGTGCCAGCAGCCCCCTCAGCGGAGGGGATACGCAGTATTTT.

The rearrangement uses TRBV7-2 and TRBJ2-5, with a possible D match to TRBD2 (5 bases). Between the trimmed V and J ends, which lost 1 base and 1 base, there was a span of 10 bases. Germline CDR1 reads SGHTA; CDR2 reads FQGNSA. This CDR3 is built from 15 residues. The CDR3 DNA follows: TGTGCCAGCAGCTTAGTGGGAGCCGCCCAAGAGACCCAGTACTTC. As protein: CASSLVGAAQETQYF. Complete variable domain (other parts from reference TRBV7-2 and TRBJ2-5): GAGVSQSPSNKVTEKGKDVELRCDPISGHTALYWYRQSLGQGLEFLIYFQGNSAPDKSGLPSDRFSAERTGGSVSTLTIQRTQQEDSAVYLCASSLVGAAQETQYFGPGTRLLVL.

V and J are TRBV9 and TRBJ2-2, with a possible D match to TRBD1 (5 bases). Germline CDR1 is SGDLS and CDR2 is YYNGEE. V lost 3 bases and J 5 bases, leaving 11 bases between the germline ends. The CDR3 is 14 amino acids. This chain's CDR3 is CASSATRVTGELFF. Written as DNA, the CDR3 is TGTGCCAGCAGCGCGACCAGGGTTACCGGGGAGCTGTTTTTT.

This sequence joins TRBV30 and TRBJ2-3, with TRBD1 matching 9 bases. J gave up 0 bases and V 2 bases, and 6 bases lay outside the gene matches. Germline lookup yields CDR1 GTSNPN and CDR2 SVGIG (reference sequence). CDR3 length equals 16 residues. The CDR3, as DNA: TGTGCCTGGAGTACGAGGACAGGGGTGAGCACAGATACGCAGTATTTT. Its translation is CAWSTRTGVSTDTQYF. Using reference TRBV30 and TRBJ2-3 for the parts outside the CDR3, the full variable domain is SQTIHQWPATLVQPVGSPLSLECTVEGTSNPNLYWYRQAAGRGLQLLFYSVGIGQISSEVPQNLSASRPQDRQFILSSKKLLLSDSGFYLCAWSTRTGVSTDTQYFGPGTRLTVL.

This rearrangement joins TRBV5-1 to TRBJ2-5; D remains unclear. The germline V and J ends were trimmed by 1 base and 2 bases, with 9 bases remaining between them. This CDR3 region has 14 residues. The germline gives CDR1 SGHRS, CDR2 YFSETQ. The DNA of the CDR3 is TGCGCCAGCAGCTTGCTGGGCCTACAAGAGACCCAGTACTTC. Residues: CASSLLGLQETQYF.

This chain links TRBV5-1 with TRBJ2-5, with D unresolved. In germline, CDR1 is SGHRS, CDR2 YFSETQ. The length of the CDR3 is 14 residues. Trimming removed 0 bases at V and 0 bases at J, with 6 bases between. The CDR3 sequence: CASSLGRNQETQYF. The CDR3, as DNA: TGCGCCAGCAGCTTGGGCAGGAACCAAGAGACCCAGTACTTC.

The V and J genes are TRBV23-1 and TRBJ1-1; 7 bases agree with TRBD1. TRBV23-1 has ORF status, its function being uncertain. The CDR3 sequence is 14 residues long. The trim removed 4 bases at V and 3 bases at J, leaving 5 bases unmatched. The CDR3, as DNA: TGCGCCAGCAGTCGTAGAGGGGGCGACACTGAAGCTTTCTTT. Its protein product is CASSRRGGDTEAFF.

The chain couples TRBV6-5 to TRBJ1-6, with 7 nucleotides matching TRBD1. The CDR3 totals 15 residues. Germline lookup yields CDR1 MNHEY and CDR2 SVGAGI. V was clipped by 4 bases and J by 10 bases; unmatched bases: 10. The CDR3 reads CASSSQGGGGSPLHF. CDR3 nucleotides: TGTGCCAGCAGTTCCCAGGGGGGTGGAGGATCACCCCTCCACTTT.

This sequence joins TRBV19 and TRBJ2-2; TRBD1 agrees at 8 bases. J lost 2 bases, V lost 6 bases, and 5 bases had no gene match. This CDR3 is built from 15 residues. The germline gives CDR1 LNHDA, CDR2 SQIVND (reference sequence). This chain's CDR3 is CASSRGRENTGELFF. The CDR3 DNA reads TGTGCCAGTAGCAGGGGGCGAGAAAACACCGGGGAGCTGTTTTTT.

The chain couples TRBV4-1 to TRBJ2-5; D is perhaps TRBD1 (5 bases). The CDR3 spans 16 residues. The germline gives CDR1 MGHRA, CDR2 YSYEKL. The V gene lost 0 bases and the J gene lost 4 bases, with 15 bases spanning the gap. The CDR3 region is CASSQEGSGRGETQYF. CDR3 nucleotides: TGCGCCAGCAGCCAAGAGGGGTCGGGTAGGGGAGAGACCCAGTACTTC.

The rearrangement links TRBV28 to TRBJ1-1, with TRBD1 identical over 11 bases. Per germline, CDR1 MDHEN and CDR2 SYDVKM. The J segment lost 5 bases and the V segment lost 6 bases, leaving 5 bases of the junction unmatched. CDR3 size: 14 residues. CDR3 in amino acids: CASSWTGGETEAFF. CDR3 in DNA: TGTGCCAGCAGCTGGACAGGGGGCGAAACTGAAGCTTTCTTT. The complete variable domain, with remaining parts taken from reference TRBV28 and TRBJ1-1, reads DVKVTQSSRYLVKRTGEKVFLECVQDMDHENMFWYRQDPGLGLRLIYFSYDVKMKEKGDIPEGYSVSREKKERFSLILESASTNQTSMYLCASSWTGGETEAFFGQGTRLTVV.

J is TRBJ2-1 and V is TRBV5-1; 10 nucleotides align to TRBD2. Germline CDR1 and CDR2: SGHRS and YFSETQ. The CDR3 extends over 14 amino acids. J lost 6 bases, V lost 5 bases, and 5 bases had no gene match. The CDR3 DNA is TGCGCCAGCAGGGCTAGCGGGGGAGGCAATGAGCAGTTCTTC. It is translated as CASRASGGGNEQFF.

The CDR3 is CASELFRGQDNSPLHF. The CDR3 DNA is TGTGCCAGCGAATTATTCAGGGGGCAGGATAATTCACCCCTCCACTTT. The chain carries TRBV2 and TRBJ1-6; TRBD1 matches at 8 bases. This CDR3 comprises 16 residues. Looked up from germline, CDR1 is SNHLY and CDR2 is FYNNEI. V was clipped by 8 bases and J by 5 bases; unmatched bases: 11.

The chain couples TRBV2 to TRBJ2-1; TRBD1 matches 9 bases. Trimming removed 6 bases from V and 4 bases from J; junction bases left unmatched: 7. CDR1 and CDR2 (germline): SNHLY, FYNNEI. This CDR3 region has 15 residues. The CDR3 here is CASRQGADSYNEQFF. Here the CDR3 DNA reads TGTGCCAGCAGACAGGGGGCAGACTCTTACAATGAGCAGTTCTTC.

The chain has TRBV30 and TRBJ1-1; D is perhaps TRBD1 (6 bases). Trimming took 0 bases from V and 1 from J, leaving 6 bases between them. The CDR3 contains 13 residues. Germline CDR1 GTSNPN, CDR2 SVGIG (reference sequence). CDR3 DNA sequence: TGTGCCTGGAGTGTACAGGGGAACACTGAAGCTTTCTTT. Residues: CAWSVQGNTEAFF. Based on the CDR3 plus reference TRBV30 and TRBJ1-1, the full variable domain is SQTIHQWPATLVQPVGSPLSLECTVEGTSNPNLYWYRQAAGRGLQLLFYSVGIGQISSEVPQNLSASRPQDRQFILSSKKLLLSDSGFYLCAWSVQGNTEAFFGQGTRLTVV.

The rearrangement links TRBV27 to TRBJ2-3; TRBD2 matches at 7 bases. With 4 bases clipped from V and 2 bases from J, the junction kept 6 bases outside the gene matches. Germline values: CDR1 MNHEY, CDR2 SMNVEV (reference sequence). This CDR3 contains 15 residues. Here the CDR3 DNA reads TGTGCCAGCAGTTCTCTAGCGGACCTCACAGATACGCAGTATTTT. This encodes CASSSLADLTDTQYF.

The V call is TRBV2, the J call TRBJ1-5, with 8 bases that match TRBD1. The CDR3 contains 15 residues. V lost 7 bases, J lost 0 bases, and 5 bases stayed unmatched. Germline CDR1 reads SNHLY; CDR2 reads FYNNEI. This CDR3 reads CASTWDRLSNQPQHF. Written as DNA, the CDR3 is TGTGCCAGCACCTGGGACAGGCTTAGCAATCAGCCCCAGCATTTT. The whole variable domain, remainder taken from reference TRBV2 and TRBJ1-5, is EPEVTQTPSHQVTQMGQEVILRCVPISNHLYFYWYRQILGQKVEFLVSFYNNEISEKSEIFDDQFSVERPDGSNFTLKIRSTKLEDSAMYFCASTWDRLSNQPQHFGDGTRLSIL.

The rearrangement joins TRBV6-1 to TRBJ2-3, with 8 bases matching TRBD1. CDR3 length equals 15 residues. Losses at the gene ends were 2 bases for V and 5 bases for J; bases not matched to a gene: 6. The germline V gene has CDR1 MNHNS and CDR2 SASEGT. The CDR3 nucleotides are TGTGCCAGCAGTGAACAGGGGGCTGTTGGAGATACGCAGTATTTT. Amino acids: CASSEQGAVGDTQYF.